A selection of T cell receptor beta chains follows, all from one sample in a study of CD8+CD57+ T cells in acquired aplastic anemia. Via MiXCR, TCRdb re-called the reads, giving one row per CDR3 protein. The sample contains about 110,000 distinct CDR3 sequences, around 49% of which appear only once. The sequenced sample consisted of sorted CD4+, CD8+, or CD8+CD57+ T cells (not recorded which) from PBMCs. These receptors were collected from a human donor in good health, serving as a control. Each CDR3 is given with its conserved first and last residue. The D gene is left open where the match is weak. The size of a clone is reported for some rows only, either as once, few or many, or as a class for expanded clones.

size: many
D: -
J: TRBJ2-1
V: TRBV6-1
DNA: TGTGCCAGCAGTGAAGCGGGACCTCATGAGCAGTTCTTC
CDR3: CASSEAGPHEQFF

size: few
D: -
J: TRBJ2-7
V: TRBV7-6
DNA: TGTGCCAGCAGCTTCCAGGGGGGGGCCTACGAGCAGTACTTC
CDR3: CASSFQGGAYEQYF

size: -
D: -
J: TRBJ1-6
V: TRBV7-9
DNA: TGTGCCAGCAGCCATGTGGAGGGGAGGTCACCCCTCCACTTT
CDR3: CASSHVEGRSPLHF

size: few
D: -
J: TRBJ2-1
V: TRBV7-2
DNA: TGTGCCAGCAGCACGAACGGACAGCCTGCGGGGAATGAGCAGTTCTTC
CDR3: CASSTNGQPAGNEQFF

size: few
D: TRBD2
J: TRBJ2-7
V: TRBV2
DNA: TGTGCCAGCACCGGACTAGCGGGAGGTGAGCAGTACTTC
CDR3: CASTGLAGGEQYF

size: few
D: -
J: TRBJ2-7
V: TRBV7-2
DNA: TGTGCCAGCAGTAGTCCGGGACATACTTACGAGCGGTACTTT
CDR3: CASSSPGHTYERYF

size: -
D: -
J: TRBJ2-3
V: TRBV29-1
DNA: TGCAGCGTCGGACGGGGAGACCCCACAGATACGCAGTATTTT
CDR3: CSVGRGDPTDTQYF

size: -
D: -
J: TRBJ1-4
V: TRBV10-3
DNA: TGTGCCATCAGTCCGGGACGGGGGAATGAAAAACTGTCTTTT
CDR3: CAISPGRGNEKLSF

size: -
D: -
J: TRBJ2-7
V: TRBV9
DNA: TGTGCCCCCGTAATCTACGAGCAGTACTTC
CDR3: CAPVIYEQYF

size: -
D: TRBD1
J: TRBJ2-1
V: TRBV12-3/TRBV12-4
DNA: TGTGCCAGCAGTAGGGACAGGGCCAATGAGCAGTTCTTC
CDR3: CASSRDRANEQFF

size: -
D: TRBD1
J: TRBJ2-2
V: TRBV15
DNA: TGTGCCACAAAGAACGGACAGGGGTGGGAAACCGGGGAGCTGTTTTTT
CDR3: CATKNGQGWETGELFF

size: -
D: TRBD1
J: TRBJ2-1
V: TRBV15
DNA: TGTGCCACCAGCAGAGAGACAGGGGACAATGAGCAGTTCTTC
CDR3: CATSRETGDNEQFF

size: many
D: -
J: TRBJ2-3
V: TRBV11-2
DNA: TGTGCCAGCAGCCGCAGGACTCAGGGGGGCAAAGATACGCAGTATTTT
CDR3: CASSRRTQGGKDTQYF

size: once
D: -
J: TRBJ1-2
V: TRBV24-1
DNA: TGTGCCACCAGTGGGGGGACCGCTAACTATGGCTACACCTTC
CDR3: CATSGGTANYGYTF

size: once
D: TRBD1
J: TRBJ1-2
V: TRBV10-3
DNA: TGTGCCATCAGTCACGACAGGGTGCTTGGCTACACCTTC
CDR3: CAISHDRVLGYTF

size: -
D: -
J: TRBJ2-1
V: TRBV6-1
DNA: TGTGCCAGCAGCCCAACGTCCGGTTGGTTTGTGAATGAGCAGCTCTTC
CDR3: CASSPTSGWFVNEQLF

size: -
D: -
J: TRBJ1-6
V: TRBV25-1
DNA: TGTGCCAGCAGTGGCAAGGCCAAACCTAATTCACCCCTCCACTTT
CDR3: CASSGKAKPNSPLHF

size: -
D: -
J: TRBJ2-2
V: TRBV7-9
DNA: TGTGCCAGCAGATCGATCAACACCGGGGAGCTGTTTTTT
CDR3: CASRSINTGELFF

size: -
D: -
J: TRBJ2-1
V: TRBV25-1
DNA: TGTGCCAGCAGTGGCCACAGGGAATACAATGAGCAGTTCTTC
CDR3: CASSGHREYNEQFF

size: once
D: TRBD2
J: TRBJ2-3
V: TRBV5-1
DNA: TGCGCCAGCAGCTTGGAGGGGACTAGCATCTACACAGATACGCAGTATTTT
CDR3: CASSLEGTSIYTDTQYF

size: -
D: TRBD1
J: TRBJ1-3
V: TRBV5-6
DNA: TGTGCCAGCAGCCCTCGACAGGGAGAGGGAAACACCATATATTTT
CDR3: CASSPRQGEGNTIYF

size: -
D: -
J: TRBJ1-2
V: TRBV15
DNA: TGTGCCACCAGCAGAGGGGGCAGGGCGCCGAACTATGGCTACACCTTC
CDR3: CATSRGGRAPNYGYTF

size: -
D: -
J: TRBJ1-3
V: TRBV10-2
DNA: TGCGCCAGCAGCCAAGAAATCGGGGTGTACACCATATATTTT
CDR3: CASSQEIGVYTIYF

size: -
D: TRBD1
J: TRBJ1-4
V: TRBV6-5
DNA: TGTGCCAGCAGGTGGACAGGAGTCAATAATGAAAAACTGTTTTTT
CDR3: CASRWTGVNNEKLFF

size: -
D: TRBD2
J: TRBJ2-3
V: TRBV10-2
DNA: TGCGCCAGCAGCCCGAGACTAGCGGGCCAAGCAGATACGCAGTATTTT
CDR3: CASSPRLAGQADTQYF

size: -
D: TRBD1
J: TRBJ1-5
V: TRBV4-2
DNA: TGTGCCAGCAGCAAGAGCGGGACAGGGGGCTCCAGCAATCAGCCCCAGCATTTT
CDR3: CASSKSGTGGSSNQPQHF

size: -
D: TRBD1
J: TRBJ2-1
V: TRBV7-9
DNA: TGTGCCAGCACCCTACAGGGGACTGAGCAGTTCTTC
CDR3: CASTLQGTEQFF

size: few
D: -
J: TRBJ1-1
V: TRBV19
DNA: TGTGCCAGTAGTATAGCCCACGGGGTGCCCAACACTGAAGCTTTCTTT
CDR3: CASSIAHGVPNTEAFF

size: few
D: -
J: TRBJ1-1
V: TRBV6-1
DNA: TGTGCCAGCAGTGAGAGGGTTTCCTTGAACACTGAAGCTTTCTTT
CDR3: CASSERVSLNTEAFF

size: many
D: -
J: TRBJ2-7
V: TRBV3-1
DNA: TGTGCCAGCAGCCGGGACTTGAGTTACGAGCAGTACTTC
CDR3: CASSRDLSYEQYF

size: -
D: TRBD1
J: TRBJ1-4
V: TRBV18
DNA: TGTGCCAGCTCATCCGGACAGGGACAGGAGAATGAAAAACTGTTTTTT
CDR3: CASSSGQGQENEKLFF

size: many
D: TRBD1
J: TRBJ2-1
V: TRBV12-3/TRBV12-4
DNA: TGTGCCAGCAGTTTTACAGGGGATGAGCAGTTCTTC
CDR3: CASSFTGDEQFF